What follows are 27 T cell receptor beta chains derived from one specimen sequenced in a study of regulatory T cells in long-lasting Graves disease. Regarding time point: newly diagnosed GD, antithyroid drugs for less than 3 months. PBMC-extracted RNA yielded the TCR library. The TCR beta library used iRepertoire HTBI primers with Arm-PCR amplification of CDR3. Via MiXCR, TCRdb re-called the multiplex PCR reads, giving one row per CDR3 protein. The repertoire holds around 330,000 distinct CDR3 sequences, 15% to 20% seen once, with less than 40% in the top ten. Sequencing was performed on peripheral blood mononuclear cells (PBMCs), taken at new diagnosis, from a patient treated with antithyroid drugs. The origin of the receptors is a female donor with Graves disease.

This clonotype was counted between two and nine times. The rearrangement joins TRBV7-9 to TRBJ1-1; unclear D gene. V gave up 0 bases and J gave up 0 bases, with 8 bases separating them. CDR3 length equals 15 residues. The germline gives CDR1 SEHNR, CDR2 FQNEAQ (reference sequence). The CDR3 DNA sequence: TGTGCCAGCAGCTTAGCAGGCGGCATGAACACTGAAGCTTTCTTT. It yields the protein CASSLAGGMNTEAFF.

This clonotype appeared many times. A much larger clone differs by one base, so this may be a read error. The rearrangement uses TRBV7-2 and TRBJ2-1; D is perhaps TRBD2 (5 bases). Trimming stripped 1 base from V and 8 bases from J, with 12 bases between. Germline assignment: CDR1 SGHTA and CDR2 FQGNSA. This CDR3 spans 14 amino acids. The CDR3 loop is CASSLGLASDEQFF. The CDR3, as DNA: TGTGCCAGCAGCTTAGGGCTAGCTTCCGATGAGCAGTTCTTC. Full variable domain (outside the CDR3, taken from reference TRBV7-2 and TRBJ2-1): GAGVSQSPSNKVTEKGKDVELRCDPISGHTALYWYRQSLGQGLEFLIYFQGNSAPDKSGLPSDRFSAERTGGSVSTLTIQRTQQEDSAVYLCASSLGLASDEQFFGPGTRLTVL.

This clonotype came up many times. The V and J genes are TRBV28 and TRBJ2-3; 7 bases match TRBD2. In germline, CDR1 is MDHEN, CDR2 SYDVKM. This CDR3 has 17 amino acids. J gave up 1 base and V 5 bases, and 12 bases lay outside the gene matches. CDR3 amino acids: CASSNLPKRDRTDTQYF. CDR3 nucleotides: TGTGCCAGCAGTAACCTTCCGAAGCGGGATCGCACAGATACGCAGTATTTT.

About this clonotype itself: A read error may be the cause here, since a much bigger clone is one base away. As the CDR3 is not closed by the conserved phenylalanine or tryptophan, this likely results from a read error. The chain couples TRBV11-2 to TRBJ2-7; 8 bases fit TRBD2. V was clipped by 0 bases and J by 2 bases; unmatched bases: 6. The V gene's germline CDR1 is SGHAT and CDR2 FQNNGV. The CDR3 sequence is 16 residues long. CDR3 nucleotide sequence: TGTGCCAGCAGCTTAGATTCGGGACTAGGGCCCTACGAGCAGTACTCC. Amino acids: CASSLDSGLGPYEQYS.

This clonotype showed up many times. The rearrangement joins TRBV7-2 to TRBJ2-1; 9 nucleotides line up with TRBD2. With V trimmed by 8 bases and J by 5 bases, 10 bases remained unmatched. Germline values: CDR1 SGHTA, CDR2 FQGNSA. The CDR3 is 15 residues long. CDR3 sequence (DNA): TGTGCCAGCTCGTCCCTAGCGGGAACAAACAATGAGCAGTTCTTC. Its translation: CASSSLAGTNNEQFF.

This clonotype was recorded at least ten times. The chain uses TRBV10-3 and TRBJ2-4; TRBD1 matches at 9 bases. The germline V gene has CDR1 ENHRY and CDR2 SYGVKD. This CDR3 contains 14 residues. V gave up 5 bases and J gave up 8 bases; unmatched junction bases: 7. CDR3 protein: CAISQPGQGDIQYF. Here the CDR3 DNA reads TGTGCCATCAGTCAACCGGGACAGGGTGACATTCAGTACTTC.

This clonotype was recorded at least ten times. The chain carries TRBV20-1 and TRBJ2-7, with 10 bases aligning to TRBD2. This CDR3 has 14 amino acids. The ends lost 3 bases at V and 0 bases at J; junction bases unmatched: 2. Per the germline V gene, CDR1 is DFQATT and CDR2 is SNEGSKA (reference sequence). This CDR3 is CSASPSGSSYEQYF. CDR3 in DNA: TGCAGTGCTAGTCCTAGCGGGAGCTCCTACGAGCAGTACTTC.

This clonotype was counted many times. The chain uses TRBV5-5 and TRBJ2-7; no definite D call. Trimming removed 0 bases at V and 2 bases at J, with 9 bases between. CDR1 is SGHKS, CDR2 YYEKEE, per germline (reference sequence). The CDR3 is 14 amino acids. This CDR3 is CASSLGLSPYEQYF. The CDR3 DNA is TGTGCCAGCAGCTTGGGGTTAAGCCCCTACGAGCAGTACTTC. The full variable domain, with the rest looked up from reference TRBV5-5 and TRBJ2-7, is DAGVTQSPTHLIKTRGQQVTLRCSPISGHKSVSWYQQVLGQGPQFIFQYYEKEERGRGNFPDRFSARQFPNYSSELNVNALLLGDSALYLCASSLGLSPYEQYFGPGTRLTVT.

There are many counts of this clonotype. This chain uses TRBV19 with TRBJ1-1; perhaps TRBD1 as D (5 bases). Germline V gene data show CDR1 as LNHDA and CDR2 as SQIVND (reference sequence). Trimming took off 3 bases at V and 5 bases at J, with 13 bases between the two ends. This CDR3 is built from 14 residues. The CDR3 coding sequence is TGTGCCAGTAGTATCTCCAGGGTAGGGACTGAAGCTTTCTTT. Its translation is CASSISRVGTEAFF.

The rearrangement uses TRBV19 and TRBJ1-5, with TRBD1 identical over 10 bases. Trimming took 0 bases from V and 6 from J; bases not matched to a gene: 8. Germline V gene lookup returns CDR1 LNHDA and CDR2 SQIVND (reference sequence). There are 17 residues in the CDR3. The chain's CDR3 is CASSIDLGDRGGQPQHF. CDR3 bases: TGTGCCAGTAGTATAGATCTAGGGGACAGGGGTGGTCAGCCCCAGCATTTT.

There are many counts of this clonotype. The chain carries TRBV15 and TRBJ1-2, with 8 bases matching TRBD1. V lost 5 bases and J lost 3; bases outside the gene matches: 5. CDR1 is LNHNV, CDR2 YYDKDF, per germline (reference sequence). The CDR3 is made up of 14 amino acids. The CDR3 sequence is CATSRGQGYYGYTF. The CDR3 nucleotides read TGTGCCACCAGCCGAGGACAGGGATACTATGGCTACACCTTC.

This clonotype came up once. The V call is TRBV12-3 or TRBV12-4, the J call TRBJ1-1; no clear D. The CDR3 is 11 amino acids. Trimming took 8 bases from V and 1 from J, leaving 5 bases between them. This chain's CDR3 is CASVTNTEAFF. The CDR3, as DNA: TGTGCCAGCGTCACGAACACTGAAGCTTTCTTT.

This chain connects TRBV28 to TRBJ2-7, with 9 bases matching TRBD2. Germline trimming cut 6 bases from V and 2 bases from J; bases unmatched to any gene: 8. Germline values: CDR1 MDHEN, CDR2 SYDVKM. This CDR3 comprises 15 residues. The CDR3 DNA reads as TGTGCCAGCAGCCAAGGGACTAGCTACGCCTACGAGCAGTACTTC. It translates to CASSQGTSYAYEQYF.

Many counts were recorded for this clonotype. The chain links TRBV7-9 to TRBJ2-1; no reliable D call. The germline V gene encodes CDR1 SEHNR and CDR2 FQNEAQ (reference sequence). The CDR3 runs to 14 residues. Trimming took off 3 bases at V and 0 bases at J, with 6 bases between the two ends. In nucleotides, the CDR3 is TGTGCCAGCAGCTTGGTGTCCTCCTACAATGAGCAGTTCTTC. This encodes CASSLVSSYNEQFF.

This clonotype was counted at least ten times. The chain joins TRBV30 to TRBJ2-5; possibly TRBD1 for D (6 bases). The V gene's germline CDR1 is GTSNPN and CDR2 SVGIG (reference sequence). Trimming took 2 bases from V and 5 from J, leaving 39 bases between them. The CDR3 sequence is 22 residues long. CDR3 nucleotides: TGTGCCTGGAGTCCCCCCCTGGCTGGACAGTTAACCGGGACCCCCGTGGGGGAGACCCAGTACTTC. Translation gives CAWSPPLAGQLTGTPVGETQYF.

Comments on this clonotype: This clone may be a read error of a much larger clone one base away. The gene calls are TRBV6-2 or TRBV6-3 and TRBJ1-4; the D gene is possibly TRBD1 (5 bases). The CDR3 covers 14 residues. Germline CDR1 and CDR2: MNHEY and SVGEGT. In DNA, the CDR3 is TGTGCCAGCAGTTACAGGGGAACTGATGAAAAACTGGTTTTT. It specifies CASSYRGTDEKLVF.

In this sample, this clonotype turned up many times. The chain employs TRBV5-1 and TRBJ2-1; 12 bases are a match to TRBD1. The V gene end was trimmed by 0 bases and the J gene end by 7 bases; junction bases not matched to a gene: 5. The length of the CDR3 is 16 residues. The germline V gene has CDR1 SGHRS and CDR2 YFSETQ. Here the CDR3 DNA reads TGCGCCAGCAGCTTGGCGGGGACAGGGGGCCTAAATGAGCAGTTCTTC. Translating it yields CASSLAGTGGLNEQFF.

The CDR3 DNA reads as TGCAGTGCTAGAGATCCAGGGATCATCGAAGCTTTCTTT. It encodes CSARDPGIIEAFF. This chain uses TRBV20-1 with TRBJ1-1; TRBD1 might be the D (5 bases). The V end was cut by 0 bases, the J end by 8 bases, with 13 bases between. The germline V gene encodes CDR1 DFQATT and CDR2 SNEGSKA (reference sequence). The CDR3 is made up of 13 amino acids.

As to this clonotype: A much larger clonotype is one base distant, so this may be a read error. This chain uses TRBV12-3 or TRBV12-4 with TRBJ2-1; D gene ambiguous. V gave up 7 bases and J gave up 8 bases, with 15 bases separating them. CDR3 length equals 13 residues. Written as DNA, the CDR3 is TGTGCCAGCATCTCACCTCCCTCCGATGAGCAGTTCTTC. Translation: CASISPPSDEQFF.

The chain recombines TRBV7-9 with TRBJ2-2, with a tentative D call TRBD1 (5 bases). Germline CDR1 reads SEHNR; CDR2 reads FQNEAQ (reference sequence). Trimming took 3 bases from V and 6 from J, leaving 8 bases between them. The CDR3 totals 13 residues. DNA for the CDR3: TGTGCCAGCAGCTTTGGGGCGGCCGGGGAGCTGTTTTTT. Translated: CASSFGAAGELFF.

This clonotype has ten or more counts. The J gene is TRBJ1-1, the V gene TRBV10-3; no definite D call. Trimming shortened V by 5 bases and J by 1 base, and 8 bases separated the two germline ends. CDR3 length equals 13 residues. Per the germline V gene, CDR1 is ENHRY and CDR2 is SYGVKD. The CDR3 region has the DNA TGTGCCATCAGTAAGGAAGAGAACACTGAAGCTTTCTTT. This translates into CAISKEENTEAFF.

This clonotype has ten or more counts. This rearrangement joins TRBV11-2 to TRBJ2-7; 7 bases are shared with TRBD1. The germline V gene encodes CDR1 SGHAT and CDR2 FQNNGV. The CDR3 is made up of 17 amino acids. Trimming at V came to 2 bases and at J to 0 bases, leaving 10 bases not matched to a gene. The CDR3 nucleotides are TGTGCCAGCAGCTTATCCCCCGGACAGGCTGACTCCTACGAGCAGTACTTC. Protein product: CASSLSPGQADSYEQYF.

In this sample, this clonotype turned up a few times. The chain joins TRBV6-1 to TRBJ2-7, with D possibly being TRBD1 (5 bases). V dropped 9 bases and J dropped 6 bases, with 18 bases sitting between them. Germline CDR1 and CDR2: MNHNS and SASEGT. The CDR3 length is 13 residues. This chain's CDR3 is CASYQGKAAEQYF. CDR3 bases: TGTGCCAGTTACCAGGGAAAGGCTGCCGAGCAGTACTTC.

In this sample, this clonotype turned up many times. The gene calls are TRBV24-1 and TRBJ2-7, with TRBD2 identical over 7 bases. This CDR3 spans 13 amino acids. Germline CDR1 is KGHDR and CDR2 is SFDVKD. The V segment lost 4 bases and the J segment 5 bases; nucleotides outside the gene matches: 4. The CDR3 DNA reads TGTGCCACCAGTGAGGGAGGGCTCGACGAGCAGTACTTC. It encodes CATSEGGLDEQYF.

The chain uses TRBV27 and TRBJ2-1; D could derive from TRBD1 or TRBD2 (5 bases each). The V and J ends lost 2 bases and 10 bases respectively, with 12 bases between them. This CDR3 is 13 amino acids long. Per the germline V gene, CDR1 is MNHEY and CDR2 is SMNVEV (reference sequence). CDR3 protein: CASSLVPWDEQFF. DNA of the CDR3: TGTGCCAGCAGTTTAGTACCGTGGGACGAGCAGTTCTTC.

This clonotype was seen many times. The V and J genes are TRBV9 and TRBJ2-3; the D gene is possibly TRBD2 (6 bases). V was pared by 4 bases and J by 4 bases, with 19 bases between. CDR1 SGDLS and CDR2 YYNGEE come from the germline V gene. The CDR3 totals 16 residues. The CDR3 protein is CASSLGTSAPADTQYF. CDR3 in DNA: TGTGCCAGCAGCCTTGGGACTTCCGCGCCGGCAGATACGCAGTATTTT.

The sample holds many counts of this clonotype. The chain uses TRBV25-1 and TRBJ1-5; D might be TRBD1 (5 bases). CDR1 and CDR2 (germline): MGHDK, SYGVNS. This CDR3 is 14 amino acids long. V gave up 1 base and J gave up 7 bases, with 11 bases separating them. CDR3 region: CASSEFGEGQPQHF. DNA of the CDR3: TGTGCCAGCAGTGAATTCGGGGAGGGGCAGCCCCAGCATTTT.